The subject of this entry is one TCR beta chain. The record originates from a study of blood T cell repertoires in COVID-19. V shed 3 bases and J 0 bases; nucleotides not matched to a gene: 7. Per germline, CDR1 SGHNT and CDR2 YYREEE (reference sequence). CDR3 length: 18 residues. Per the study methods: Amplifying reference gene primers gave estimates of nucleated cell counts. Repertoires were generated with immunoSEQ multiplex PCR, while TCRdb's copy carries only in-frame clones and drops some. The V and J calls and clone size are taken from that table; D and trimming were inferred from the DNA. The sample holds 300,000 to 400,000 clones, under 95% seen once.

This TCR came from a young woman who had recovered from COVID-19. V gene TRBV5-4 combines with J gene TRBJ2-1; TRBD2 agrees at 12 bases. Sequences were obtained from peripheral blood. CDR3 sequence (DNA): TGTGCCAGCAGCTCCCCAGGGACTAGCGGGCTCTCCTACAATGAGCAGTTCTTC. Protein sequence: CASSSPGTSGLSYNEQFF.